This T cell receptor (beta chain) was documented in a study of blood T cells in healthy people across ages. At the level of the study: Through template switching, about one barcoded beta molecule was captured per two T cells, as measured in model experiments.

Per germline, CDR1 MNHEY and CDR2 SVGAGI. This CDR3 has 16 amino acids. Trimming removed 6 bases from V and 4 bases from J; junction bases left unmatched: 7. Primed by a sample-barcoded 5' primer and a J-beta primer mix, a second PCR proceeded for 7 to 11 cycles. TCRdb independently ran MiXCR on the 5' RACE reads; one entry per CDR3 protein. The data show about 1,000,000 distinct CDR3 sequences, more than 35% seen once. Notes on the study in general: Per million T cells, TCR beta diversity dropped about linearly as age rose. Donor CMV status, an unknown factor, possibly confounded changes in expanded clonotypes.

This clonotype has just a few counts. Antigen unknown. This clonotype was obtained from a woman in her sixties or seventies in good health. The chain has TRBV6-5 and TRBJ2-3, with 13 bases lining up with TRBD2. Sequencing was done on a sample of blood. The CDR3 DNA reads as TGTGCCAGCAGACTCGGGACTAGCGGGAAGGCAGATACGCAGTATTTT. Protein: CASRLGTSGKADTQYF.